This T cell receptor (beta chain) appears in the sequencing data of a study of blood T cell repertoires in COVID-19. Study at large: The samples span acute and convalescent COVID-19 from the United States, Italy and Spain. PBMCs, B-cell-depleted T cells, or T cells were the source of the cDNA or gDNA that made up the material.

Original analysis: Reference gene primer amplification gave estimated nucleated cell counts. TCRdb keeps only in-frame clones here, not all; method: immunoSEQ multiplex PCR. That table gives V, J and clone size, and the DNA gave D and trimming. The sample includes 100,000 to 150,000 clones, around 88% of them seen just once. This CDR3 has 16 residues. CDR1 is SGHRS and CDR2 is YFSETQ in the germline V gene. The V and J ends lost 0 bases and 1 base respectively, with 12 bases between them. Enrolment of Seattle patients took place during active infection, and they were followed longitudinally. Sequencing was performed on peripheral blood. The receptor was derived from a man in his 60s with COVID-19, enrolled during active disease. The chain uses TRBV5-1 and TRBJ2-3; D might be TRBD1 (5 bases). The CDR3 DNA follows: TGCGCCAGCAGCTTGGGACAGTCCGAAGGCACAGATACGCAGTATTTT. This codes for CASSLGQSEGTDTQYF. The full variable domain, completed using reference TRBV5-1 and TRBJ2-3, is KAGVTQTPRYLIKTRGQQVTLSCSPISGHRSVSWYQQTPGQGLQFLFEYFSETQRNKGNFPGRFSGRQFSNSRSEMNVSTLELGDSALYLCASSLGQSEGTDTQYFGPGTRLTVL.